Listed here are 21 T cell receptor beta chains from one sample, sequenced in a study of OX40 agonist ivuxolimab in advanced cancers. The protocol was immunoSEQ multiplex PCR, while the TCRdb copy is restricted to in-frame clones and leaves out a portion. This sample has about 46,000 clones, with around nine tenths found just once. Sequenced material: CD4+ or CD8+ T cells sorted from blood, taken in a trial of the OX40 agonist ivuxolimab. The receptors shown here come from an adult with an advanced solid tumor such as melanoma, head and neck, liver or kidney cancer.

The V and J genes are TRBV27 and TRBJ2-5, with TRBD2 matching over 11 bases. CDR3 length: 18 residues. The trim removed 5 bases at V and 4 bases at J, leaving 15 bases unmatched. Germline assignment: CDR1 MNHEY and CDR2 SMNVEV (reference sequence). CDR3 DNA: TGTGCCAGCAGTCTAGGGGCCGGGACTAGCGGCGGGGGAGAGACCCAGTACTTC. The encoded protein is CASSLGAGTSGGGETQYF.

This clone was seen only once. The chain links TRBV5-6 to TRBJ2-7; D not certain. This CDR3 is built from 14 residues. The V and J ends lost 4 bases and 4 bases respectively, with 15 bases between them. The V gene's germline CDR1 is SGHDT and CDR2 YYEEEE. This chain's CDR3 is CASSGTGPHYEQYF. CDR3 coding DNA: TGTGCCAGCAGCGGAACCGGGCCGCATTACGAGCAGTACTTC. Variable domain in full (rest from reference TRBV5-6 and TRBJ2-7): DAGVTQSPTHLIKTRGQQVTLRCSPKSGHDTVSWYQQALGQGPQFIFQYYEEEERQRGNFPDRFSGHQFPNYSSELNVNALLLGDSALYLCASSGTGPHYEQYFGPGTRLTVT.

In this sample, this clone turned up once. The V gene is TRBV13, the J gene TRBJ1-2; no clear D gene. This CDR3 has 15 residues. Germline assignment: CDR1 PRHDT and CDR2 FYEKMQ (reference sequence). V lost 4 bases and J lost 0, with 12 bases in between. The CDR3 nucleotides are TGTGCCAGCAGCTCCAATGCTATCACTAACTATGGCTACACCTTC. This codes for CASSSNAITNYGYTF.

As DNA, the CDR3 is TGTGCCTGGAGTGTCGGGGGCGCAGAGACCCAGTACTTC. Protein product: CAWSVGGAETQYF. The V and J genes are TRBV30 and TRBJ2-5; D is possibly TRBD1 or TRBD2 (6 bases each). CDR3 length: 13 residues. V dropped 0 bases and J dropped 4 bases, with 9 bases sitting between them. In germline, CDR1 is GTSNPN, CDR2 SVGIG (reference sequence).

The CDR3 coding sequence is TGTGCCAGCAGTTACTCGATCACGGGGAACACTGAAGCTTTCTTT. It is translated as CASSYSITGNTEAFF. The chain uses TRBV6-5 and TRBJ1-1, with D unclear. CDR3 size: 15 residues. The germline V gene encodes CDR1 MNHEY and CDR2 SVGAGI. V gave up 0 bases and J gave up 1 base, with 9 bases separating them.

The V gene is TRBV15, the J gene TRBJ2-3, with D uncertain. V shed 0 bases and J shed 3 bases, with 4 bases lying between them. This CDR3 has 13 residues. Germline CDR1 is LNHNV and CDR2 is YYDKDF (reference sequence). As DNA, the CDR3 is TGTGCCACCAGCAGAGATTTTACAGATACGCAGTATTTT. Its protein is CATSRDFTDTQYF.

The rearrangement joins TRBV7-9 to TRBJ2-7, with TRBD1 identical over 11 bases. This CDR3 has 16 amino acids. With V trimmed by 5 bases and J by 0 bases, 6 bases remained unmatched. Germline loops: CDR1 SEHNR, CDR2 FQNEAQ (reference sequence). The DNA for the CDR3 is TGTGCCAGCAGCGGCTCCGGGACAGGGGGCTCCTACGAGCAGTACTTC. Translation: CASSGSGTGGSYEQYF.

This clone turned up a few times. The V gene is TRBV15, the J gene TRBJ2-7; possible D gene TRBD1, 5 bases. CDR1 is LNHNV, CDR2 YYDKDF, per germline (reference sequence). V was pared by 0 bases and J by 3 bases, with 9 bases between. The CDR3 sequence is 14 residues long. CDR3 in amino acids: CATSREGVSYEQYF. In DNA form, the CDR3 reads TGTGCCACCAGCAGAGAAGGGGTTAGCTACGAGCAGTACTTC.

V and J are TRBV7-6 and TRBJ2-1; TRBD2 matches 11 bases. Germline lookup yields CDR1 SGHVS and CDR2 FNYEAQ. The CDR3 consists of 16 residues. The trim removed 4 bases at V and 9 bases at J, leaving 11 bases unmatched. The DNA for the CDR3 is TGTGCCAGCAGCTCATCGACTAGCGGGACGTCTGCTGAGCAGTTCTTC. It specifies CASSSSTSGTSAEQFF.

This rearrangement joins TRBV10-3 to TRBJ2-7; possible D gene TRBD1, 5 bases. From germline, CDR1 is ENHRY and CDR2 SYGVKD. The V gene lost 2 bases and the J gene lost 2 bases, with 10 bases spanning the gap. There are 14 residues in the CDR3. CDR3 nucleotide sequence: TGTGCCATCAGTGAGGCGTCAGGGCCCTACGAGCAGTACTTC. Its protein product is CAISEASGPYEQYF.

V usage is TRBV6-5 and J usage is TRBJ2-4, with 8 bases identical to TRBD2. J was trimmed by 2 bases and V by 7 bases; bases with no gene match: 4. CDR1 is MNHEY, CDR2 SVGAGI, per germline. This CDR3 contains 14 residues. CDR3 DNA: TGTGCCAGCACATCGGGGGGGACCAAAAACATTCAGTACTTC. It yields the protein CASTSGGTKNIQYF.

The rearrangement uses TRBV5-1 and TRBJ1-2; D possibly corresponds to TRBD1 (6 bases). V was pared by 4 bases and J by 4 bases, with 14 bases between. This CDR3 region has 14 residues. CDR1 is SGHRS, CDR2 YFSETQ, per germline. The CDR3 nucleotides are TGCGCCAGCAGCGAAGGGGGAGTGACCTATGGCTACACCTTC. Its translation is CASSEGGVTYGYTF.

The chain combines TRBV9 with TRBJ2-6, with D hard to call. Trimming pared 2 bases from V and 0 bases from J, leaving 6 bases between. Looked up from germline, CDR1 is SGDLS and CDR2 is YYNGEE. The CDR3 has 15 residues. The CDR3 is CASSVEFSGANVLTF. The CDR3 nucleotides are TGTGCCAGCAGCGTGGAGTTCTCTGGGGCCAACGTCCTGACTTTC.

The CDR3 sequence: CSVDIATDNYGYTF. The CDR3 DNA follows: TGCAGCGTTGACATCGCGACCGATAACTATGGCTACACCTTC. The chain employs TRBV29-1 and TRBJ1-2, with unresolved D. CDR1 and CDR2 (germline): SQVTM, ANQGSEA. Trimming shortened V by 3 bases and J by 1 base, and 12 bases separated the two germline ends. CDR3 length: 14 amino acids.

The V call is TRBV7-6, the J call TRBJ2-7, with D possibly TRBD1 on 6 matching bases. The CDR3 runs to 15 residues. V dropped 1 base and J dropped 1 base, with 11 bases sitting between them. CDR1 is SGHVS, CDR2 FNYEAQ, per germline. The CDR3 loop reads CASSLDQGLSYEQYF. For the CDR3, the DNA is TGTGCCAGCAGCTTAGATCAGGGGCTGTCCTACGAGCAGTACTTC. Filled out from reference TRBV7-6 and TRBJ2-7, the complete variable domain reads GAGVSQSPRYKVTKRGQDVALRCDPISGHVSLYWYRQALGQGPEFLTYFNYEAQQDKSGLPNDRFSAERPEGSISTLTIQRTEQRDSAMYRCASSLDQGLSYEQYFGPGTRLTVT.

The chain links TRBV5-1 to TRBJ2-7, with D possibly TRBD1 on 5 matching bases. V lost 1 base and J 3 bases, leaving 8 bases between the germline ends. The CDR3 runs 13 residues. CDR1 and CDR2 from the germline V gene are SGHRS and YFSETQ. CDR3 sequence: CASSLTGDYEQYF. As DNA, the CDR3 is TGCGCCAGCAGCTTGACAGGAGACTACGAGCAGTACTTC. The variable domain in full, with the rest retrieved from reference TRBV5-1 and TRBJ2-7, is KAGVTQTPRYLIKTRGQQVTLSCSPISGHRSVSWYQQTPGQGLQFLFEYFSETQRNKGNFPGRFSGRQFSNSRSEMNVSTLELGDSALYLCASSLTGDYEQYFGPGTRLTVT.

The chain links TRBV2 to TRBJ2-3; 10 bases match TRBD2. The CDR3 sequence is 15 residues long. Germline CDR1 and CDR2: SNHLY and FYNNEI. The ends lost 5 bases at V and 5 bases at J; junction bases unmatched: 7. CDR3 coding DNA: TGTGCCAGCAGTTATAGCGGGGGGCAGAGAGATACGCAGTATTTT. Its translation is CASSYSGGQRDTQYF. Filled out from reference TRBV2 and TRBJ2-3, the complete variable domain reads EPEVTQTPSHQVTQMGQEVILRCVPISNHLYFYWYRQILGQKVEFLVSFYNNEISEKSEIFDDQFSVERPDGSNFTLKIRSTKLEDSAMYFCASSYSGGQRDTQYFGPGTRLTVL.

For the CDR3, the DNA is TGTGCCAGCAGTTTAGGTGGGGGGGCCGGTGAGCAGTTCTTC. Its protein is CASSLGGGAGEQFF. The chain employs TRBV28 and TRBJ2-1; tentatively, D is TRBD2 (7 bases). The CDR3 loop spans 14 amino acids. Trimming removed 2 bases from V and 9 bases from J, with 14 bases in between. The germline CDR1 and CDR2 sequences are MDHEN and SYDVKM.

The chain has TRBV7-6 and TRBJ1-2, with a possible D match to TRBD1 (6 bases). The CDR3 consists of 13 residues. V was shortened by 1 base and J by 4 bases, with 7 bases between the two germline ends. CDR1 is SGHVS and CDR2 is FNYEAQ in the germline V gene. The CDR3 coding sequence is TGTGCCAGCAGCTTAGTAGGGGGCTATGGCTACACCTTC. Its protein is CASSLVGGYGYTF.

V usage is TRBV6-1 and J usage is TRBJ2-7, with 10 nucleotides matching TRBD1. V lost 10 bases and J lost 3; bases outside the gene matches: 3. This CDR3 contains 12 residues. Germline V gene lookup returns CDR1 MNHNS and CDR2 SASEGT. CDR3 nucleotide sequence: TGTGCCACACGGACAGGGGGCTACGAGCAGTACTTC. Translating it yields CATRTGGYEQYF.

This clone is judged medium-sized (0.01 to 0.1%). This rearrangement joins TRBV6-6 to TRBJ1-5, with D possibly TRBD1 on 5 matching bases. V lost 2 bases to trimming and J lost 5 bases, with 16 bases between them. The CDR3 loop spans 16 amino acids. Germline V CDR1 and CDR2: MNHNY, SVGAGI (reference sequence). CDR3 in DNA: TGTGCCAGCAGTTACCCGGAGGGGCAGGGCCATCAGCCCCAGCATTTT. This translates into CASSYPEGQGHQPQHF.